This T cell receptor beta chain was sequenced for a study of cytomegalovirus exposure and HLA in healthy donors. Study observations and caveats: TCR beta V- and J-gene trimming, according to a later analysis, was linked to a missense DCLRE1C variant.

A word on this clone: Its antigen is as yet unknown. The same CDR3 is also encoded by other DNA sequences in this sample.

PCR used 60 Vbeta primers and 13 Jbeta primers. The table came from immunoSEQ multiplex PCR; TCRdb's copy has only in-frame clones and leaves some out. The specimen's table records about 110,000 clones. Trimming at V came to 5 bases and at J to 2 bases, leaving 3 bases not matched to a gene. The germline CDR1 and CDR2 sequences are SEHNR and FQNEAQ (reference sequence). CDR3 size: 14 residues. The sequence came from a man over 45 in good health and CMV-seronegative. The gene calls are TRBV7-9 and TRBJ1-1; 9 nucleotides line up with TRBD1. The sample consisted of PBMCs. CDR3 nucleotides: TGTGCCAGCAGCCTGGGACAGGGAAACACTGAAGCTTTCTTT. As protein: CASSLGQGNTEAFF.